What follows are 22 T cell receptor beta chains derived from one specimen sequenced in a study of cytomegalovirus exposure and HLA in healthy donors. Primers included in the PCR were 60 Vbeta and 13 Jbeta primers. Profiling relied on immunoSEQ multiplex PCR, and the TCRdb table lists in-frame clones only, not all of them. The sample contains some 210,000 clones, more than 75% of which appear only once. The sequenced material came from PBMCs. These receptors were collected from a man in his thirties or forties in good health and CMV-seronegative.

The chain recombines TRBV5-4 with TRBJ2-7; 9 bases align to TRBD1. J was trimmed by 3 bases and V by 0 bases; bases with no gene match: 10. CDR3 size: 17 residues. Per the germline V gene, CDR1 is SGHNT and CDR2 is YYREEE (reference sequence). The CDR3 region is CASSLGFSGDRVYEQYF. The CDR3 DNA sequence: TGTGCCAGCAGCTTGGGCTTTTCGGGGGACAGGGTCTACGAGCAGTACTTC.

In this sample, this clone turned up once. V and J are TRBV28 and TRBJ1-2, with D possibly being TRBD1 (5 bases). Germline values: CDR1 MDHEN, CDR2 SYDVKM. The CDR3 is 13 residues long. V was trimmed by 7 bases and J by 14 bases, leaving 23 bases between them. The CDR3 DNA reads as TGTGCCAGCACCAAGGGAGGAGAGGGGCGGTGGACCTTC. It translates to CASTKGGEGRWTF.

The CDR3 sequence is CASSPEVLGGNTIYF. The DNA of the CDR3 is TGTGCCAGCTCACCAGAGGTTCTCGGTGGAAACACCATATATTTT. The chain couples TRBV18 to TRBJ1-3; D is unresolved. CDR1 and CDR2 from the germline V gene are KGHSH and LQKENI. The CDR3 totals 15 residues. The V end lost 2 bases, the J end lost 3 bases, and 11 bases lay between the germline ends.

This clone was detected only once. This chain joins TRBV2 and TRBJ2-1; 9 nucleotides align to TRBD1. V trimming: 8 bases; J trimming: 9 bases; junction bases outside the gene matches: 8. Germline V CDR1 and CDR2: SNHLY, FYNNEI. This CDR3 is 13 amino acids long. In DNA form, the CDR3 reads TGTGCCAGCTCCCGGGACAGGGCGGGTGAGCAGTTCTTC. It encodes CASSRDRAGEQFF. The variable domain in full, completed from reference TRBV2 and TRBJ2-1, reads EPEVTQTPSHQVTQMGQEVILRCVPISNHLYFYWYRQILGQKVEFLVSFYNNEISEKSEIFDDQFSVERPDGSNFTLKIRSTKLEDSAMYFCASSRDRAGEQFFGPGTRLTVL.

V and J are TRBV29-1 and TRBJ2-7; D not resolved. Looked up from germline, CDR1 is SQVTM and CDR2 is ANQGSEA. This CDR3 is built from 12 residues. Trimming removed 4 bases from V and 1 base from J, with 8 bases in between. CDR3 protein: CSVGQFSYEQYF. For the CDR3, the DNA is TGCAGCGTTGGGCAGTTTTCCTACGAGCAGTACTTC.

V is TRBV25-1 and J is TRBJ2-7, with 15 bases aligning to TRBD2. This CDR3 is 16 amino acids long. Trimming took 3 bases from V and 7 from J; bases not matched to a gene: 7. CDR1 and CDR2 (germline): MGHDK, SYGVNS. The CDR3 bases are TGTGCCAGCAGTGATGGGACTAGCGGGAGGTTATATGAGCAGTACTTC. This gives the protein CASSDGTSGRLYEQYF.

The CDR3 DNA is TGTGCCAGCAGCCAAGAAGCAGGGTCTGGAAACACCATATATTTT. This translates into CASSQEAGSGNTIYF. The chain has TRBV4-2 and TRBJ1-3, with D perhaps TRBD1 (5 bases). Trimming took off 0 bases at V and 1 base at J, with 7 bases between the two ends. The CDR3 sequence is 15 residues long. CDR1 and CDR2 from the germline V gene are LGHNA and YNFKEQ.

V and J are TRBV10-2 and TRBJ1-1; a possible D gene is TRBD1 (6 bases). The CDR3 is 18 amino acids. Germline V gene lookup returns CDR1 WSHSY and CDR2 SAAADI. V was cut by 5 bases and J by 2 bases, with 24 bases left in between. CDR3 sequence: CASSHWGRGVDKNTEAFF. CDR3 bases: TGCGCCAGCAGTCATTGGGGGAGGGGGGTAGATAAAAACACTGAAGCTTTCTTT.

This clone appeared a few times. The chain carries TRBV28 and TRBJ1-6; D gene ambiguous. The CDR3 sequence is 14 residues long. Trimming left V 8 bases short and J 0 bases short, with 8 bases between. CDR1 is MDHEN, CDR2 SYDVKM, per germline. CDR3 sequence: CASGLSSYNSPLHF. In DNA form, the CDR3 reads TGTGCCAGCGGGCTGAGCTCCTATAATTCACCCCTCCACTTT.

This clone came up a few times. The CDR3 loop reads CASSIGGQETQYF. CDR3 DNA sequence: TGTGCCAGTAGTATTGGGGGGCAAGAGACCCAGTACTTC. This chain connects TRBV19 to TRBJ2-5, with D possibly TRBD2 on 6 matching bases. Germline V gives CDR1 LNHDA, CDR2 SQIVND (reference sequence). CDR3 length: 13 residues. V lost 3 bases to trimming and J lost 2 bases, with 7 bases between them.

The rearrangement links TRBV15 to TRBJ2-3; 13 nucleotides align to TRBD2. V dropped 0 bases and J dropped 4; count of bases not matched to a gene: 1. Germline V gene lookup returns CDR1 LNHNV and CDR2 YYDKDF (reference sequence). The CDR3 extends over 16 amino acids. CDR3 coding DNA: TGTGCCACCAGCAGAGATGGACTAGCGGGAGCAGATACGCAGTATTTT. The encoded protein is CATSRDGLAGADTQYF.

V gene TRBV27 combines with J gene TRBJ2-7; 7 nucleotides match TRBD2. CDR3 size: 14 residues. Per germline, CDR1 MNHEY and CDR2 SMNVEV (reference sequence). V trimming: 7 bases; J trimming: 5 bases; junction bases outside the gene matches: 11. CDR3 bases: TGTGCCAGCAAAGGGGCAGGGAGGGCGAACGAGCAGTACTTC. Its protein is CASKGAGRANEQYF.

In this sample, this clone turned up a few times. This chain connects TRBV5-1 to TRBJ1-3; 9 bases are shared with TRBD1. There are 16 residues in the CDR3. The V segment lost 4 bases and the J segment 4 bases; nucleotides outside the gene matches: 9. Germline CDR1 SGHRS, CDR2 YFSETQ. CDR3 DNA sequence: TGCGCCAGCAGCCCCCGGGGGACAGGGCCGGGAAACACCATATATTTT. It yields the protein CASSPRGTGPGNTIYF.

V usage is TRBV5-4 and J usage is TRBJ2-3, with D possibly matching TRBD2 (7 bases). Between the trimmed V and J ends, which lost 4 bases and 2 bases, there was a span of 20 bases. The CDR3 runs to 17 residues. Looked up from germline, CDR1 is SGHNT and CDR2 is YYREEE (reference sequence). The CDR3: CASSAQGRGGPTDTQYF. Written as DNA, the CDR3 is TGTGCCAGCAGCGCACAAGGGAGGGGGGGACCCACAGATACGCAGTATTTT.

This chain joins TRBV7-2 and TRBJ1-2, with D hard to call. V was clipped by 4 bases and J by 1 base, with 10 bases between them. This CDR3 spans 14 amino acids. CDR1 is SGHTA and CDR2 is FQGNSA in the germline V gene. CDR3 sequence: CASSSERGNYGYTF. Here the CDR3 DNA reads TGTGCCAGCAGCTCTGAGCGTGGTAACTATGGCTACACCTTC.

The chain recombines TRBV28 with TRBJ2-5; 8 nucleotides match TRBD2. V gave up 6 bases and J gave up 2 bases; unmatched junction bases: 11. Germline V gene lookup returns CDR1 MDHEN and CDR2 SYDVKM. The CDR3 is 16 residues long. CDR3 sequence reads: CASSPKREMGQETQYF. In nucleotides, the CDR3 is TGTGCCAGCAGCCCGAAGCGGGAGATGGGGCAAGAGACCCAGTACTTC.

This chain connects TRBV2 to TRBJ2-5; 7 bases align to TRBD2. The CDR3 consists of 17 residues. Losses at the gene ends were 3 bases for V and 5 bases for J; bases not matched to a gene: 15. From germline, CDR1 is SNHLY and CDR2 FYNNEI. The CDR3, as DNA: TGTGCCAGCAGTGATCAGGCAGGGAGGGCCTGGGGGGAGACCCAGTACTTC. Encoded protein: CASSDQAGRAWGETQYF. Combining the CDR3 with reference TRBV2 and TRBJ2-5 gives the whole variable domain EPEVTQTPSHQVTQMGQEVILRCVPISNHLYFYWYRQILGQKVEFLVSFYNNEISEKSEIFDDQFSVERPDGSNFTLKIRSTKLEDSAMYFCASSDQAGRAWGETQYFGPGTRLLVL.

In the case of this clone: The sample has other DNA sequences that encode this CDR3 too. The rearrangement uses TRBV7-2 and TRBJ1-1; D gene uncertain. The V gene lost 5 bases and the J gene lost 11 bases, with 21 bases spanning the gap. The CDR3 is made up of 14 amino acids. Germline assignment: CDR1 SGHTA and CDR2 FQGNSA. The CDR3 nucleotides are TGTGCCAGCAGCCCGTTCAACCACGCTGGAGGGGCTTTCTTT. This encodes CASSPFNHAGGAFF.

V usage is TRBV2 and J usage is TRBJ2-5, with 10 bases identical to TRBD1. V trimming: 5 bases; J trimming: 3 bases; junction bases outside the gene matches: 3. The CDR3 sequence is 14 residues long. Germline-derived CDR1 and CDR2 are SNHLY and FYNNEI. The CDR3: CASSRDRGKETQYF. In DNA form, the CDR3 reads TGTGCCAGCAGTCGGGACAGGGGTAAAGAGACCCAGTACTTC.

The chain couples TRBV6-1 to TRBJ1-4, with D hard to call. The V and J ends lost 0 bases and 4 bases respectively, with 12 bases between them. In germline, CDR1 is MNHNS, CDR2 SASEGT. The length of the CDR3 is 16 residues. CDR3 sequence (DNA): TGTGCCAGCAGTGAAGCGTCGCCTCGCTATAATGAAAAACTGTTTTTT. This gives the protein CASSEASPRYNEKLFF.

This chain connects TRBV10-3 to TRBJ2-7; 7 bases map to TRBD1. J lost 3 bases, V lost 4 bases, and 3 bases had no gene match. This CDR3 is built from 13 residues. Germline values: CDR1 ENHRY, CDR2 SYGVKD. The chain's CDR3 is CAISAGTDYEQYF. The CDR3 nucleotides read TGTGCCATCAGTGCCGGGACAGACTACGAGCAGTACTTC.

Remarks on this clone: Other DNA sequences of this sample code for an identical CDR3. DNA of the CDR3: TGTGCCAGCAGCTTGCGCCTAGCGGGAGGCAATGAGCAGTTCTTC. It encodes CASSLRLAGGNEQFF. This chain links TRBV5-4 with TRBJ2-1; 11 positions match TRBD2. The CDR3 totals 15 residues. The germline gives CDR1 SGHNT, CDR2 YYREEE (reference sequence). Trimming removed 1 base from V and 6 bases from J; junction bases left unmatched: 3.